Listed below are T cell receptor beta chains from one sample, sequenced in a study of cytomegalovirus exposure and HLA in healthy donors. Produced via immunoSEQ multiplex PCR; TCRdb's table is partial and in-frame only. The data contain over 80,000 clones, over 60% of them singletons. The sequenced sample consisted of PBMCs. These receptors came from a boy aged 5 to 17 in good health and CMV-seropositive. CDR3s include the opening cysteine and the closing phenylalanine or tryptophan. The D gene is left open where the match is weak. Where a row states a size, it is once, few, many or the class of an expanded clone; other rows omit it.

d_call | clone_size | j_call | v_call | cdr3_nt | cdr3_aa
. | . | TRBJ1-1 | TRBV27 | TGTGCCAGCAGTCCCCGGGGGATAGAGTTTCAGGTCGCAGCTTTCTTT | CASSPRGIEFQVAAFF
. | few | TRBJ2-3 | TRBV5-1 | TGCGCCAGCAGCCTGGGGGGCACCTTCACAGATACGCAGTATTTT | CASSLGGTFTDTQYF
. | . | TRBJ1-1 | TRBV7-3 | TGTGCCAGCAGCTCCGGGGGTTGGAACACTGAAGCTTTCTTT | CASSSGGWNTEAFF
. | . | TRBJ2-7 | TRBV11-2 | TGTGCCAGCAGGTCCCCCATGGAGGGACAGTACTACGAGCAGTACTTC | CASRSPMEGQYYEQYF
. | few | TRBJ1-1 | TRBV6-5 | TGTGCCAGCAGTTACTCGGTCGGGGGGCACACTGAAGCTTTCTTT | CASSYSVGGHTEAFF
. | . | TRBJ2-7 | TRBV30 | TGTGCCTGGAGGTCAAGGGGTTCCCGCGAGCAGTACTTC | CAWRSRGSREQYF
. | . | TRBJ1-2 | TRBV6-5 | TGTGCCAGCGGTGGGGGGTCCTCTCCTTATGGCTACACCTTC | CASGGGSSPYGYTF
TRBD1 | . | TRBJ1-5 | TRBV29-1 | TGCAGCGTTCAAACAGGGGGCCAGCCCCAGCATTTT | CSVQTGGQPQHF
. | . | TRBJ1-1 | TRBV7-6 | TGTGCCAGCAGCTTTGGACAGTCCGTCGCGAACACTGAAGCTTTCTTT | CASSFGQSVANTEAFF
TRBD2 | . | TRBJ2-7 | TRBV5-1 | TGCGCCAGCAGCTTGGCGACTGGGACTATCGAGCAGTACTTC | CASSLATGTIEQYF
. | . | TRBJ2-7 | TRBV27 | TGTGCCAGCAGTGACAGGTTCGGCGAGCAGTACTTC | CASSDRFGEQYF
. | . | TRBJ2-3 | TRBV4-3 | TGCGCCAGCAGCCGGACAAGGACGTGGGTTAGCACAGATACGCAGTATTTT | CASSRTRTWVSTDTQYF
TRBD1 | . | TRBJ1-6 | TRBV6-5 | TGTGCCAGCAGTCGGTCCGACAGGGCCGGTTCACCCCTCCACTTT | CASSRSDRAGSPLHF
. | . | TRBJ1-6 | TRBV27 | TGTGCCAGCAGTCGGGACGGGGGAAATTCACCCCTCCACTTT | CASSRDGGNSPLHF
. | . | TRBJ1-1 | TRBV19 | TGTGCCAGTAGTACTTATATCTCTGAAGCTTTCTTT | CASSTYISEAFF
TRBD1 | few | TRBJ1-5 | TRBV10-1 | TGCGCCAGCAGTGATCCCGATAGGGACAGGGAGCGTGGGCAGCCCCAGCATTTT | CASSDPDRDRERGQPQHF
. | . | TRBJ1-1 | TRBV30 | TGTGCCTGGATCCCCAGGGAGAACACTGAAGCTTTCTTT | CAWIPRENTEAFF
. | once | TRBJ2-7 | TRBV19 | TGTGCCAGTAGTCCCGGAGGGAACTACGAGCAGTACTTC | CASSPGGNYEQYF
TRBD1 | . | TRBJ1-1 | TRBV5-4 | TGTGCCAGCAATCAACAGGGGGCACCGAACACTGAAGCTTTCTTT | CASNQQGAPNTEAFF
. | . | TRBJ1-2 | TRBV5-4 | TGTGCCAGCAGCCAGGGGCCAGCTAACTATGGCTACACCTTC | CASSQGPANYGYTF
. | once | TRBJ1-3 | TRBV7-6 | TGTGCCAGCAGCTACACAGGCTCTGGAAACACCATATATTTT | CASSYTGSGNTIYF
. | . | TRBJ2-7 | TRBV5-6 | TGTGCCAGCAGCTTTTCACGGCGGGACGAGCAGTACTTC | CASSFSRRDEQYF
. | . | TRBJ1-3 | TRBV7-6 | TGTGCCAGCAGCTTATGGTCTGCGGTTGGAAACACCATATATTTT | CASSLWSAVGNTIYF
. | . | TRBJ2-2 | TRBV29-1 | TGCAGCGTGAGACAGGAGAACACCGGGGAGCTGTTTTTT | CSVRQENTGELFF
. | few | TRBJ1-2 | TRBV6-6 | TGTGCCAGCAGTCGGGAAAGCTATGGCTACACCTTC | CASSRESYGYTF
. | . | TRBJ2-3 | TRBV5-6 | TGTGCCAGCAGCTTGCTCAGGGGTAGCACAGATACGCAGTATTTT | CASSLLRGSTDTQYF
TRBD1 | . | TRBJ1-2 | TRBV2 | TGTGCCAGCACTCAGGACAGGGGGCGTACTAACTATGGCTACCCCTTC | CASTQDRGRTNYGYPF
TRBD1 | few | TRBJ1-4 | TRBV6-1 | TGTGCCAGCAGTGAACGGAGACAGGGGGTGGGGGAACTGTTTTTT | CASSERRQGVGELFF
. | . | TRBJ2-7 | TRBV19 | TGTGCCAGTAGTAAGTCAGACTACGAGCAGTACTTC | CASSKSDYEQYF
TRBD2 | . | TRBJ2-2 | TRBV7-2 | TGTGCCAGCAGCCTAGGGACTAGGTACGGGGAGCTGTTTTTT | CASSLGTRYGELFF
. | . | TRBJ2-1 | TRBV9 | TGTGCCAGCAGCCCCATCGTCTACCACAATGAGCAGTTCTTC | CASSPIVYHNEQFF
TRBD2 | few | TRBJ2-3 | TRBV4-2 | TGTGCCAGCAGCCAAGCGGTAACTAGCGGGGCGGTCGATACGCAGTATTTT | CASSQAVTSGAVDTQYF
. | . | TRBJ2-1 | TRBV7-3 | TGTGCCAGCAGCCCACAGGCGAAGGGTACCCACAATGAGCAGTTCTTC | CASSPQAKGTHNEQFF
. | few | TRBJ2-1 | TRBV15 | TGTGCCACCAGCACCCCGCCAGGCGATGAGCAGTTCTTC | CATSTPPGDEQFF
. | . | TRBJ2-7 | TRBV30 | TGTGCCTGGAGTACCATTCGGGGGTGGGAGCAGTACTTC | CAWSTIRGWEQYF
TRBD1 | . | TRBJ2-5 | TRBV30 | TGTGCCTGGACCGCGGGACAGGGGTACCAAGAGACCCAGTACTTC | CAWTAGQGYQETQYF
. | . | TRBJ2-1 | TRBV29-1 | TGCAGCGTTGGGGCGACTAGCAATGAGCAGTTCTTC | CSVGATSNEQFF
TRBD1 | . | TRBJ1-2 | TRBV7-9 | TGTGCCAGCAGCGCGGGGACAGGAACTACTAACTATGGCTACACCTTC | CASSAGTGTTNYGYTF
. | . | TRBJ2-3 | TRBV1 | TGCACCAGCAGCCAAGATCCCCTCTCCAGCGGTACTAGCACAGATACGCAGTATTTT | CTSSQDPLSSGTSTDTQYF
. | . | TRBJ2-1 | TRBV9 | TGTGCCAGCAGCGTAGACGGCGGGTACAATGAGCAGTTCTTC | CASSVDGGYNEQFF
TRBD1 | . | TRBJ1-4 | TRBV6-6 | TGTGCCAGCAGAAAGACAGGGGGCGATGAAAAACTGTTTTTT | CASRKTGGDEKLFF
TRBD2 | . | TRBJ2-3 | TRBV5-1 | TGCGCCAGCAGCCCCGGGACTAGAACAGATACGCAGTATTTT | CASSPGTRTDTQYF
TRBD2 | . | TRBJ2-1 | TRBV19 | TGTGCCAGTACCCTACTAGCGGGAGTAACCAATGAGCAGTTCTTC | CASTLLAGVTNEQFF